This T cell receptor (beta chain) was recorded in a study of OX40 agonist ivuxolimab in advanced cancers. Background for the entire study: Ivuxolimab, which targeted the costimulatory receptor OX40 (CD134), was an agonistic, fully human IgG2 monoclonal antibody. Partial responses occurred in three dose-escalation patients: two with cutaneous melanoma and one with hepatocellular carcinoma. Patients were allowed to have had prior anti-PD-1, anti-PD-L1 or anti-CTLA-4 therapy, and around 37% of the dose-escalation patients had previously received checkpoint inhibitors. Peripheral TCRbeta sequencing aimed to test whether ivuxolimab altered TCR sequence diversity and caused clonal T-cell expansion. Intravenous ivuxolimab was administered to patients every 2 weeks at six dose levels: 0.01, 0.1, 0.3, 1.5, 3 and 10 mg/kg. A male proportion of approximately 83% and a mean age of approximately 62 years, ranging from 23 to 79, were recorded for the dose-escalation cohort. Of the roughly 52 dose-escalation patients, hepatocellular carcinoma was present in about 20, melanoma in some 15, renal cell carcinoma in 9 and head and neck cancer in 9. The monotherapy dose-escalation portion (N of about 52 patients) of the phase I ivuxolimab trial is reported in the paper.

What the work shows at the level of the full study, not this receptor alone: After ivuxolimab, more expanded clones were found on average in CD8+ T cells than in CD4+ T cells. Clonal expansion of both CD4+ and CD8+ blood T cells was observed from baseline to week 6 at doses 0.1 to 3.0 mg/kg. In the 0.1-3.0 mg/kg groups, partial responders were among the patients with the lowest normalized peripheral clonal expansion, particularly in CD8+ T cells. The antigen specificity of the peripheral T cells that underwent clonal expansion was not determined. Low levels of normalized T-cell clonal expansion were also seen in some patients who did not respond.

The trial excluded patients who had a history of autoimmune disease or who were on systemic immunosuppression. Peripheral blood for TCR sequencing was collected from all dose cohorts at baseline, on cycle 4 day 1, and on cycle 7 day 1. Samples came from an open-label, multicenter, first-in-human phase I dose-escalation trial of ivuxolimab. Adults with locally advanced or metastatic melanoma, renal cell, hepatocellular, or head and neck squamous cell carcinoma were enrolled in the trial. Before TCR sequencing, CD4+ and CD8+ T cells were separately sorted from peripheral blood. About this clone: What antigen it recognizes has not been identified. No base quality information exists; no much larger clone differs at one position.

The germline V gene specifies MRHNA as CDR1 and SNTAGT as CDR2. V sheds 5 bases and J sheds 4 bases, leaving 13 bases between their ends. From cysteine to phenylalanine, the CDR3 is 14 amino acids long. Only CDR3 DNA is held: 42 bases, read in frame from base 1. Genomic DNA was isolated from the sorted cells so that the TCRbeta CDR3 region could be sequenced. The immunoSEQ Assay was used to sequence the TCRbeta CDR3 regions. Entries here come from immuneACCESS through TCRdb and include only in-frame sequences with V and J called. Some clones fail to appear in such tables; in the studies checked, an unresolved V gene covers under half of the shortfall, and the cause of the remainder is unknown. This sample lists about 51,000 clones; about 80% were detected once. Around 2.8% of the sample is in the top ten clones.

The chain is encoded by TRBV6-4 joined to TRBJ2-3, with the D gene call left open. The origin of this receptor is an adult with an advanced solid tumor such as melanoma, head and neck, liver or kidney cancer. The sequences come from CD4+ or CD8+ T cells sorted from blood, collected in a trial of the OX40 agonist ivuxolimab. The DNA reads TGTGCCAGCAGTCCTTCTAGTTTCGCAGATACGCAGTATTTT. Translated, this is CASSPSSFADTQYF.